The next 12 T cell receptor beta chains were all read from a single sample in a study of blood T cell repertoires in COVID-19. Assay used: immunoSEQ multiplex PCR; TCRdb lists only in-frame clones, some missing. The repertoire holds some 310,000 clones, roughly 90% seen once, with 2.5% to 3.5% in the top ten. The sample consisted of peripheral blood. The receptors originated from a woman under 40 with COVID-19, enrolled during active disease.

The chain links TRBV30 to TRBJ2-7; a possible D gene is TRBD1 (6 bases). The CDR3 has 13 amino acids. Germline V gives CDR1 GTSNPN, CDR2 SVGIG (reference sequence). V was pared by 2 bases and J by 7 bases, with 15 bases between. The DNA of the CDR3 is TGTGCCTGGAGTCAGGGGTGGGTAGGGGAGCAGTACTTC. It translates to CAWSQGWVGEQYF.

This clone was recorded only once. CDR3 bases: TGTGCCAGCAGCGTAAGCGGACAGGGAGGGAATGAGCAGTTCTTC. It encodes CASSVSGQGGNEQFF. The chain has TRBV9 and TRBJ2-1; D might be TRBD1 (8 bases). V was cut by 1 base and J by 7 bases, with 15 bases left in between. Germline V lookup: CDR1 SGDLS, CDR2 YYNGEE. The CDR3 spans 15 residues.

The chain employs TRBV19 and TRBJ2-3; possible D gene TRBD1, 5 bases. CDR3 length equals 14 residues. V was cut by 6 bases and J by 1 base, with 11 bases left in between. Germline V lookup: CDR1 LNHDA, CDR2 SQIVND (reference sequence). CDR3 DNA: TGTGCCAGTAGGCAGGGTGGGGGCACAGATACGCAGTATTTT. As protein: CASRQGGGTDTQYF.

This clone was seen once. The chain combines TRBV11-2 with TRBJ2-7, with D tentatively TRBD1 (5 bases). Looked up from germline, CDR1 is SGHAT and CDR2 is FQNNGV. V lost 1 base and J 3 bases, leaving 10 bases between the germline ends. The CDR3 loop spans 14 amino acids. In DNA, the CDR3 is TGTGCCAGCAGCTTAGGCAGGGTTTACTACGAGCAGTACTTC. Translation gives CASSLGRVYYEQYF.

The chain carries TRBV29-1 and TRBJ1-2; 9 bases agree with TRBD1. Germline values: CDR1 SQVTM, CDR2 ANQGSEA. The CDR3 contains 14 residues. V lost 4 bases and J lost 4; bases outside the gene matches: 7. In DNA, the CDR3 is TGCAGCGTTGGACAGGGGGAACGGGGCTATGGCTACACCTTC. Its protein is CSVGQGERGYGYTF.

This chain joins TRBV4-1 and TRBJ1-1, with a tentative D call TRBD1 (6 bases). The CDR3 has 14 amino acids. CDR1 and CDR2 from the germline V gene are MGHRA and YSYEKL. V was trimmed by 3 bases and J by 1 base, leaving 9 bases between them. The CDR3 DNA reads as TGCGCCAGCAGCCACCCGACAGGGAACACTGAAGCTTTCTTT. Its protein product is CASSHPTGNTEAFF.

This clone has ten or more counts. The same CDR3 can be traced to other DNA sequences in this sample. The chain uses TRBV27 and TRBJ1-5; TRBD1 might be the D (5 bases). CDR3 size: 14 residues. The V and J ends lost 2 bases and 4 bases respectively, with 9 bases between them. Germline V CDR1 and CDR2: MNHEY, SMNVEV (reference sequence). DNA for the CDR3: TGTGCCAGCAGTTTACAGGGCGGTAATCAGCCCCAGCATTTT. Its protein is CASSLQGGNQPQHF.

A remark on this clone: This CDR3 is also generated by other DNA sequences in the sample. The genes are TRBV5-6 and TRBJ2-7, with 12 positions matching TRBD2. V dropped 0 bases and J dropped 3; count of bases not matched to a gene: 1. Germline lookup yields CDR1 SGHDT and CDR2 YYEEEE. This CDR3 region has 15 residues. CDR3 protein: CASSLGTSGVYEQYF. The DNA for the CDR3 is TGTGCCAGCAGCTTGGGGACTAGCGGGGTCTACGAGCAGTACTTC.

The chain joins TRBV7-3 to TRBJ2-1; maybe TRBD1 (6 bases). Germline assignment: CDR1 SGHTA and CDR2 FQGTGA. The CDR3 contains 14 residues. V was shortened by 3 bases and J by 0 bases, with 6 bases between the two germline ends. CDR3 coding DNA: TGTGCCAGCAGCTTCAGGGGCTCCTACAATGAGCAGTTCTTC. Translation: CASSFRGSYNEQFF.

Here the CDR3 reads CASTRRGMNTEAFF. The CDR3 DNA reads TGTGCCAGCACCCGACGGGGGATGAACACTGAAGCTTTCTTT. This chain connects TRBV27 to TRBJ1-1; possibly TRBD1 for D (5 bases). The CDR3 runs 14 residues. CDR1 is MNHEY, CDR2 SMNVEV, per germline (reference sequence). V lost 7 bases and J lost 0, with 12 bases in between.

The J gene is TRBJ1-3, the V gene TRBV5-8; D is unresolved. Germline CDR1 reads SGHTS; CDR2 reads YDEGEE. V was pared by 0 bases and J by 0 bases, with 10 bases between. The CDR3 is 16 residues long. CDR3 DNA: TGTGCCAGCAGCTTGGGGGCGGGCTCCTCTGGAAACACCATATATTTT. It encodes CASSLGAGSSGNTIYF.

This clone showed up many times. J is TRBJ1-5 and V is TRBV3-1 (or the pseudogene TRBV3-2); weak D call: TRBD1 (6 bases). The germline V and J ends were trimmed by 0 bases and 4 bases, with 22 bases remaining between them. The germline CDR1 and CDR2 sequences are LGHDT and YNNKEL (reference sequence). CDR3 length: 19 amino acids. CDR3 nucleotide sequence: TGTGCCAGCAGCCAAGATTCACAGGGCCCGTTTGGATGTAATCAGCCCCAGCATTTT. Translation: CASSQDSQGPFGCNQPQHF.